The rows below give T cell receptor beta chains drawn from one sample of a study of T-cell memory formation after mild COVID-19. Via MiXCR, TCRdb re-called the 5' RACE reads, giving one row per CDR3 protein. The table shows hundreds of thousands of distinct CDR3 sequences, with roughly 20% occurring only once. Sequenced input: PBMCs or a T cell subset sorted from them (not recorded which). The receptors were sampled from an adult woman who had mild COVID-19 (a few samples of this study predate the infection). Cell type and time point are not known. CDR3s include the opening cysteine and the closing phenylalanine or tryptophan. The order of the fields is clone size, D gene, J gene, V gene, CDR3 protein, CDR3 DNA. The D gene is left open where the match is weak. Expanded clones are given a class, and other clones once, few, many or no size at all.

abundance: few
d_gene: TRBD1
j_gene: TRBJ2-7
v_gene: TRBV5-5
CDR3aa: CASSLSLGDRISYEQYF
CDR3nt: TGTGCCAGCAGCCTCTCCCTCGGGGACAGGATCTCCTACGAGCAGTACTTC

abundance: .
d_gene: .
j_gene: TRBJ2-7
v_gene: TRBV15
CDR3aa: CATSPRGSDEQYF
CDR3nt: TGTGCCACCAGCCCCCGAGGATCCGACGAGCAGTACTTC

abundance: .
d_gene: TRBD2
j_gene: TRBJ2-2
v_gene: TRBV4-1
CDR3aa: CASSQVPLAGYNTGELFF
CDR3nt: TGCGCCAGCAGCCAAGTCCCTCTAGCGGGGTATAACACCGGGGAGCTGTTTTTT

abundance: few
d_gene: .
j_gene: TRBJ2-7
v_gene: TRBV10-3
CDR3aa: CALSDTSGESRYLYEQYF
CDR3nt: TGTGCCCTCAGCGACACCAGCGGAGAAAGCCGTTATTTGTACGAGCAGTACTTC

abundance: .
d_gene: TRBD2
j_gene: TRBJ2-1
v_gene: TRBV24-1
CDR3aa: CATSDPSLTSGSSYYNEQFF
CDR3nt: TGTGCCACCAGTGACCCCTCCCTGACTAGCGGGAGTTCGTACTACAATGAGCAGTTCTTC

abundance: few
d_gene: TRBD2
j_gene: TRBJ2-7
v_gene: TRBV27
CDR3aa: CARGLAGGPIDYEQYF
CDR3nt: TGTGCCAGAGGTCTAGCGGGAGGGCCTATCGACTACGAGCAGTACTTC

abundance: few
d_gene: TRBD2
j_gene: TRBJ2-5
v_gene: TRBV11-1
CDR3aa: CASSPYRRLAGVKETQYF
CDR3nt: TGTGCCAGCAGCCCCTACCGTCGACTAGCGGGAGTCAAAGAGACCCAGTACTTC

abundance: few
d_gene: .
j_gene: TRBJ2-5
v_gene: TRBV7-6
CDR3aa: CASSLRVQETQYF
CDR3nt: TGTGCCAGCAGCTTACGGGTACAAGAGACCCAGTACTTC

abundance: .
d_gene: .
j_gene: TRBJ1-5
v_gene: TRBV6-5
CDR3aa: CASRPGGRSNNQPQHF
CDR3nt: TGTGCCAGCAGGCCCGGGGGGAGATCGAACAATCAGCCCCAGCATTTT

abundance: few
d_gene: .
j_gene: TRBJ1-2
v_gene: TRBV29-1
CDR3aa: CSAAGADYGYTF
CDR3nt: TGCAGCGCCGCAGGGGCGGACTATGGCTACACCTTC

abundance: few
d_gene: TRBD2
j_gene: TRBJ2-1
v_gene: TRBV6-2/TRBV6-3
CDR3aa: CASSYPGLAGYNEQFF
CDR3nt: TGTGCCAGCAGTTACCCCGGACTAGCGGGGTACAATGAGCAGTTCTTC

abundance: .
d_gene: .
j_gene: TRBJ1-3
v_gene: TRBV20-1
CDR3aa: CSATDRRDTIYF
CDR3nt: TGCAGTGCTACAGACCGGAGGGACACCATATATTTT

abundance: .
d_gene: .
j_gene: TRBJ1-1
v_gene: TRBV2
CDR3aa: CASIRVADMNTEAFF
CDR3nt: TGTGCCAGCATCAGGGTGGCGGATATGAACACTGAAGCTTTCTTT

abundance: .
d_gene: .
j_gene: TRBJ2-1
v_gene: TRBV20-1
CDR3aa: CSAEGGLVLQPGFNEQFF
CDR3nt: TGCAGTGCCGAGGGGGGGCTAGTTCTTCAACCGGGATTCAATGAGCAGTTCTTC

abundance: .
d_gene: .
j_gene: TRBJ2-7
v_gene: TRBV29-1
CDR3aa: CSADGSGDEQYF
CDR3nt: TGCAGTGCAGATGGGTCAGGGGACGAGCAGTACTTC

abundance: .
d_gene: TRBD1
j_gene: TRBJ1-1
v_gene: TRBV30
CDR3aa: CAWSSTGGHTEAFF
CDR3nt: TGTGCCTGGAGCTCGACAGGGGGTCACACTGAAGCTTTCTTT

abundance: .
d_gene: TRBD1
j_gene: TRBJ2-7
v_gene: TRBV12-3/TRBV12-4
CDR3aa: CASSTGTGTDSYEQYF
CDR3nt: TGTGCCAGCAGTACCGGGACAGGGACCGACTCCTACGAGCAGTACTTC

abundance: .
d_gene: TRBD1
j_gene: TRBJ1-1
v_gene: TRBV2
CDR3aa: CASSGDRGLLNTEAFF
CDR3nt: TGTGCCAGCAGTGGGGACAGGGGGCTGTTGAACACTGAAGCTTTCTTT

abundance: .
d_gene: .
j_gene: TRBJ2-6
v_gene: TRBV15
CDR3aa: CATSRDQGAGANVLTF
CDR3nt: TGTGCCACCAGCAGAGATCAGGGAGCTGGGGCCAACGTCCTGACTTTC

abundance: .
d_gene: TRBD2
j_gene: TRBJ2-7
v_gene: TRBV6-2/TRBV6-3
CDR3aa: CASTPAAGVYSEQYF
CDR3nt: TGTGCCAGCACCCCCGCAGCGGGAGTCTATTCCGAGCAGTACTTC

abundance: few
d_gene: TRBD2
j_gene: TRBJ2-3
v_gene: TRBV12-3/TRBV12-4
CDR3aa: CASSSLAGASLITDTQYF
CDR3nt: TGTGCCAGCAGTTCTCTAGCGGGGGCAAGCCTCATCACAGATACGCAGTATTTT

abundance: few
d_gene: TRBD1
j_gene: TRBJ1-4
v_gene: TRBV7-9
CDR3aa: CASSLAGQNNEKLFF
CDR3nt: TGTGCCAGCAGCTTAGCGGGACAGAATAATGAAAAACTGTTTTTT

abundance: .
d_gene: .
j_gene: TRBJ2-1
v_gene: TRBV23-1
CDR3aa: CASSQGYRAPSYNEQFF
CDR3nt: TGCGCCAGCAGTCAAGGTTACAGGGCTCCCTCCTACAATGAGCAGTTCTTC

abundance: .
d_gene: TRBD2
j_gene: TRBJ2-7
v_gene: TRBV7-2
CDR3aa: CASSLTTGREGGPYYEQYF
CDR3nt: TGTGCCAGCAGCTTAACGACTGGGCGGGAGGGTGGCCCCTACTACGAGCAGTACTTC

abundance: many
d_gene: .
j_gene: TRBJ2-1
v_gene: TRBV5-1
CDR3aa: CASSLLRDSYNEQFF
CDR3nt: TGCGCCAGCAGCTTGTTGAGGGACTCCTACAATGAGCAGTTCTTC

abundance: .
d_gene: TRBD2
j_gene: TRBJ2-7
v_gene: TRBV9
CDR3aa: CASSAGTSAYEQYF
CDR3nt: TGTGCCAGCAGCGCCGGGACTAGCGCTTACGAGCAGTACTTC

abundance: .
d_gene: .
j_gene: TRBJ2-7
v_gene: TRBV5-1
CDR3aa: CASSLGVAEYEQYF
CDR3nt: TGCGCCAGCAGCTTGGGGGTAGCGGAGTACGAGCAGTACTTC

abundance: .
d_gene: .
j_gene: TRBJ2-5
v_gene: TRBV7-9
CDR3aa: CASSLARAETQYF
CDR3nt: TGTGCCAGCAGCTTAGCGAGGGCAGAGACCCAGTACTTC

abundance: .
d_gene: .
j_gene: TRBJ1-6
v_gene: TRBV7-9
CDR3aa: CASSTREGPAYNSPLHF
CDR3nt: TGTGCCAGCAGCACCCGAGAGGGCCCTGCCTATAATTCACCCCTCCACTTT

abundance: .
d_gene: .
j_gene: TRBJ1-2
v_gene: TRBV11-2
CDR3aa: CASSPETGMGYTF
CDR3nt: TGTGCCAGCAGCCCCGAGACCGGGATGGGCTACACCTTC

abundance: .
d_gene: .
j_gene: TRBJ2-7
v_gene: TRBV5-1
CDR3aa: CASTDEAYEQYF
CDR3nt: TGCGCCAGCACCGACGAGGCCTACGAGCAGTACTTC

abundance: .
d_gene: TRBD2
j_gene: TRBJ2-1
v_gene: TRBV29-1
CDR3aa: CSVRSSGSGNEQFF
CDR3nt: TGCAGCGTTAGATCGAGCGGGAGCGGCAATGAGCAGTTCTTC

abundance: few
d_gene: .
j_gene: TRBJ2-1
v_gene: TRBV7-9
CDR3aa: CATSLHEQFF
CDR3nt: TGTGCCACCTCGTTACATGAGCAGTTCTTC

abundance: .
d_gene: TRBD1
j_gene: TRBJ2-2
v_gene: TRBV24-1
CDR3aa: CATSEYTRGLTGELFF
CDR3nt: TGTGCCACCAGTGAATATACCAGGGGGCTCACCGGGGAGCTGTTTTTT

abundance: .
d_gene: .
j_gene: TRBJ2-5
v_gene: TRBV29-1
CDR3aa: CSVEEYLETQYF
CDR3nt: TGCAGCGTTGAGGAGTACTTGGAGACCCAGTACTTC

abundance: .
d_gene: .
j_gene: TRBJ1-2
v_gene: TRBV12-3/TRBV12-4
CDR3aa: CASRGGPNYGYTF
CDR3nt: TGTGCCAGCCGAGGGGGGCCCAACTATGGCTACACCTTC

abundance: few
d_gene: TRBD1
j_gene: TRBJ2-6
v_gene: TRBV29-1
CDR3aa: CSVLQGARGANVLTF
CDR3nt: TGCAGCGTTTTACAGGGGGCGAGGGGGGCCAACGTCCTGACTTTC

abundance: .
d_gene: .
j_gene: TRBJ2-3
v_gene: TRBV7-9
CDR3aa: CASSPLRGSQPSDTQYF
CDR3nt: TGTGCCAGCAGCCCACTTCGGGGGAGCCAGCCCTCAGATACGCAGTATTTT

abundance: few
d_gene: TRBD2
j_gene: TRBJ2-1
v_gene: TRBV6-5
CDR3aa: CASVSGGGNEQFF
CDR3nt: TGTGCCAGCGTTAGCGGGGGGGGAAATGAGCAGTTCTTC